The rows below give T cell receptor beta chains drawn from one sample of a study of shared clonotypes between healthy human individuals. Measured with immunoSEQ multiplex PCR; TCRdb has only the in-frame clones, and not every one. The table lists 2 million or so clones, 85% to 95% of them singletons. The sequenced material came from naive CD4+ T cells sorted from blood. These receptors all stem from a man younger than 35 in good health. CDR3s include the opening cysteine and the closing phenylalanine or tryptophan. The D gene is left open where the match is weak. Clone size is not always given. Where it is, it says once, few, many or a class for expanded clones.

- TRBJ2-5 TRBV5-1 TRBD2 CASATGFLAGVETQYF TGCGCCAGCGCCACAGGTTTTCTAGCGGGAGTTGAGACCCAGTACTTC
- TRBJ1-4 TRBV7-9 - CASSLSQVQEKLFF TGTGCCAGCAGCTTGTCCCAGGTCCAGGAAAAACTGTTTTTT
- TRBJ2-2 TRBV30 - CAWSFRADTGELFF TGTGCCTGGAGTTTCCGGGCCGACACCGGGGAGCTGTTTTTT
- TRBJ2-7 TRBV5-1 - CASSPEVERYEQYF TGCGCCAGCAGCCCGGAAGTGGAACGGTACGAGCAGTACTTC
- TRBJ2-3 TRBV28 - CAGSGLPTDTQYF TGTGCCGGCTCAGGGCTACCCACAGATACGCAGTATTTT
- TRBJ1-6 TRBV28 TRBD1 CASSSSGTGSSPLHF TGTGCCAGCAGTTCCTCCGGGACAGGGAGCTCACCCCTCCACTTT
- TRBJ2-5 TRBV30 TRBD1 CAWSVGDRYQETQYF TGTGCCTGGAGTGTAGGGGACAGGTACCAAGAGACCCAGTACTTC
- TRBJ2-7 TRBV7-9 TRBD2 CASSKPGGREEQYF TGTGCCAGCAGCAAACCGGGAGGTCGTGAAGAGCAGTACTTC
- TRBJ1-2 TRBV28 TRBD1 CASSLSDRDHGYTF TGTGCCAGCAGTTTATCCGACAGGGATCATGGCTACACCTTC
- TRBJ2-3 TRBV9 - CASSVSGVPDTQYF TGTGCCAGCAGCGTATCAGGGGTGCCAGATACGCAGTATTTT
- TRBJ2-7 TRBV27 - CASSLARGAYEQYF TGTGCCAGCAGTTTAGCCAGGGGGGCTTACGAGCAGTACTTC
- TRBJ2-7 TRBV6-1 TRBD1 CASTVTGADLYEQYF TGTGCCAGCACCGTAACAGGGGCTGACCTCTACGAGCAGTACTTC
- TRBJ1-5 TRBV6-1 - CASSEFGPDAQPQHF TGTGCCAGCAGTGAATTTGGCCCCGACGCGCAGCCCCAGCATTTT
- TRBJ2-7 TRBV7-2 TRBD2 CASSLGLAGGSYEQYF TGTGCCAGCAGCTTAGGGCTAGCGGGAGGCTCCTACGAGCAGTACTTC
- TRBJ2-7 TRBV7-9 TRBD2 CASSPLAGTSYEQYF TGTGCCAGCAGCCCCCTAGCGGGTACGTCCTACGAGCAGTACTTC
- TRBJ1-1 TRBV7-9 - CASSLDLQGEAFF TGTGCCAGCAGCTTAGACCTCCAGGGAGAAGCTTTCTTT
- TRBJ1-5 TRBV19 - CASSPWGQISSNQPQHF TGTGCCAGTAGTCCTTGGGGGCAGATCTCTAGCAATCAGCCCCAGCATTTT
- TRBJ2-7 TRBV30 - CAWSPTRPGVGEQYF TGTGCCTGGAGTCCGACCCGGCCAGGGGTCGGGGAGCAGTACTTC
- TRBJ1-1 TRBV18 - CASSPQTGGEAFF TGTGCCAGCTCACCACAGACAGGTGGTGAAGCTTTCTTT
- TRBJ2-3 TRBV10-1 TRBD2 CASSSGAYTDTQYF TGCGCCAGCAGTAGCGGGGCCTACACAGATACGCAGTATTTT
- TRBJ1-6 TRBV6-1 TRBD1 CASSRTGTGESPLHF TGTGCCAGCAGTCGAACCGGGACAGGGGAATCACCCCTCCACTTT
few TRBJ2-7 TRBV27 - CASSPTSLGSYEQYF TGTGCCAGCAGTCCCACCTCGCTTGGCTCCTACGAGCAGTACTTC
- TRBJ1-6 TRBV4-1 - CASSQEWGGSYNSPLHF TGCGCCAGCAGCCAAGAATGGGGGGGGTCCTATAATTCACCCCTCCACTTT
- TRBJ1-5 TRBV6-6 - CASSPERGQPQHF TGTGCCAGCAGTCCGGAGAGGGGCCAGCCCCAGCATTTT
- TRBJ2-1 TRBV2 TRBD2 CASNSGSNEQFF TGTGCCAGCAACAGCGGGAGCAATGAGCAGTTCTTC
few TRBJ2-1 TRBV18 TRBD2 CASSPPASGLIYNEQFF TGTGCCAGCTCACCACCGGCTAGCGGACTTATATACAATGAGCAGTTCTTC
- TRBJ2-3 TRBV6-5 - CASNSGHNTDTQYF TGTGCCAGCAATTCGGGACATAACACAGATACGCAGTATTTT
- TRBJ1-2 TRBV29-1 - CSVDPAPNGGYTF TGCAGCGTTGATCCGGCTCCGAACGGAGGCTACACCTTC
- TRBJ2-3 TRBV12-1 - CASSPPRGTDTQYF TGTGCCAGCAGCCCCCCCCGGGGTACGGATACGCAGTATTTT
- TRBJ1-5 TRBV6-5 - CASSRGDGNQPQHF TGTGCCAGCAGCCGAGGGGACGGCAATCAGCCCCAGCATTTT
- TRBJ2-1 TRBV6-1 - CASSYSRNNEQFF TGTGCCAGCAGTTATTCTCGTAACAATGAGCAGTTCTTC
- TRBJ1-6 TRBV6-5 - CASRNNADGYSPLHF TGTGCCAGCAGGAATAACGCGGACGGGTATTCACCCCTCCACTTT
- TRBJ1-5 TRBV11-2 - CASSLVGVNQPQHF TGTGCCAGCAGCTTAGTAGGGGTCAATCAGCCCCAGCATTTT
once TRBJ2-5 TRBV5-8 - CASSHQDTVWETQYF TGTGCCAGCAGCCATCAGGATACAGTATGGGAGACCCAGTACTTC
- TRBJ1-1 TRBV10-1 - CASSDQQRRAFF TGCGCCAGCAGCGACCAACAACGCCGGGCTTTCTTT
- TRBJ2-6 TRBV30 TRBD1 CASDRLKRQNVLTF TGTGCCTCGGACAGGCTAAAAAGGCAGAACGTCCTGACTTTC
- TRBJ1-2 TRBV25-1 - CASSEYRQSPYGYTF TGTGCCAGCAGTGAATATAGACAGTCCCCCTATGGCTACACCTTC
- TRBJ2-3 TRBV18 - CASSPMASAYTDTQYF TGTGCCAGCTCACCAATGGCTAGCGCCTACACAGATACGCAGTATTTT
once TRBJ2-7 TRBV28 - CASSLRSGSIYEQYF TGTGCCAGCAGTTTACGGTCCGGGAGCATCTACGAGCAGTACTTC
- TRBJ2-1 TRBV6-1 TRBD1 CASSERDRRWNEQFF TGTGCCAGCAGTGAAAGGGACAGGAGGTGGAATGAGCAGTTCTTC
- TRBJ2-2 TRBV5-1 TRBD1 CASSSNRGVTGELFF TGCGCCAGCAGCTCCAACAGGGGGGTAACCGGGGAGCTGTTTTTT
- TRBJ2-2 TRBV7-9 - CASSLYGAGELFF TGTGCCAGCAGCTTATATGGGGCCGGGGAGCTGTTTTTT
- TRBJ2-3 TRBV5-1 - CASSLALGHTDTQYF TGCGCCAGCAGCTTGGCACTGGGGCACACAGATACGCAGTATTTT
- TRBJ1-3 TRBV30 - CAWSVLRGNTIYF TGTGCCTGGAGTGTACTGAGGGGAAACACCATATATTTT
- TRBJ2-7 TRBV5-1 TRBD2 CASSLAGGPVSEQYF TGCGCCAGCAGCTTGGCGGGAGGGCCCGTTAGCGAGCAGTACTTC
- TRBJ2-1 TRBV6-1 - CASGGQYNEQFF TGTGCCAGCGGAGGACAGTACAATGAGCAGTTCTTC
- TRBJ2-2 TRBV27 TRBD2 CASRKYTSGLGTGELFF TGTGCCAGCAGGAAGTACACTAGCGGACTCGGTACCGGGGAGCTGTTTTTT
- TRBJ1-2 TRBV30 TRBD1 CAWSEGQEGYGYTF TGTGCCTGGAGTGAGGGACAGGAAGGCTATGGCTACACCTTC
- TRBJ1-2 TRBV5-1 - CASSFGAGDYGYTF TGCGCCAGCAGCTTTGGGGCAGGGGACTATGGCTACACCTTC
- TRBJ1-1 TRBV7-2 - CASNIRGMNTEAFF TGTGCCAGCAACATAAGGGGGATGAACACTGAAGCTTTCTTT
- TRBJ1-1 TRBV11-2 - CASSSISTGTEAFF TGTGCCAGCAGCTCGATTTCCACGGGGACTGAAGCTTTCTTT
- TRBJ2-5 TRBV5-1 - CASSALWRGGGQETQYF TGCGCCAGCAGCGCGTTGTGGAGGGGAGGGGGCCAAGAGACCCAGTACTTC
- TRBJ1-1 TRBV14 - CATRRGGLGTEAFF TGTGCCACCAGAAGGGGGGGGTTAGGCACTGAAGCTTTCTTT
- TRBJ2-2 TRBV5-4 TRBD2 CASSLVQRGNTGELFF TGTGCCAGCAGCTTGGTCCAGCGGGGAAACACCGGGGAGCTGTTTTTT
- TRBJ2-1 TRBV29-1 TRBD2 CSARSSGGGNEQFF TGCAGCGCCCGTTCTAGCGGCGGGGGGAATGAGCAGTTCTTC
- TRBJ1-5 TRBV6-1 - CASRFREDQPQHF TGTGCCAGCAGATTCAGGGAAGATCAGCCCCAGCATTTT
- TRBJ2-7 TRBV11-2 TRBD2 CASSRSGSEYEQYF TGTGCCAGCAGCCGTAGCGGGAGTGAATACGAGCAGTACTTC
- TRBJ1-3 TRBV11-2 TRBD1 CASSGTGASGNTIYF TGTGCCAGCAGCGGAACAGGGGCCTCTGGAAACACCATATATTTT
- TRBJ2-5 TRBV7-6 TRBD2 CASSEVGTRQETQYF TGTGCCAGCAGCGAAGTTGGGACTAGGCAAGAGACCCAGTACTTC
once TRBJ1-1 TRBV7-9 - CASSLIRTEAFF TGTGCCAGCAGCTTAATCAGAACTGAAGCTTTCTTT